This entry features one TCR beta chain sequence. TCRdb redid the calling of the reads with MiXCR, one entry per CDR3 protein. The profile shows 200,000 to 250,000 distinct CDR3 sequences, roughly 20% of them singletons. Germline trimming cut 2 bases from V and 0 bases from J; bases unmatched to any gene: 9. The germline gives CDR1 MDHEN, CDR2 SYDVKM. This CDR3 is built from 18 residues. The source of the sample is a study of T cell repertoires in cytomegalovirus infection. The J gene is TRBJ1-5, the V gene TRBV28; 8 bases map to TRBD1. Source material: CD8+ T cells from PBMCs. This TCR was sampled from a human donor in good health (CMV status not recorded). Some clones in this sample may be carry-over from other donors' samples. The CDR3 spells CASSLGGGDRYSNQPQHF. CDR3 DNA sequence: TGTGCCAGCAGTTTAGGGGGGGGGGACAGGTATAGCAATCAGCCCCAGCATTTT.